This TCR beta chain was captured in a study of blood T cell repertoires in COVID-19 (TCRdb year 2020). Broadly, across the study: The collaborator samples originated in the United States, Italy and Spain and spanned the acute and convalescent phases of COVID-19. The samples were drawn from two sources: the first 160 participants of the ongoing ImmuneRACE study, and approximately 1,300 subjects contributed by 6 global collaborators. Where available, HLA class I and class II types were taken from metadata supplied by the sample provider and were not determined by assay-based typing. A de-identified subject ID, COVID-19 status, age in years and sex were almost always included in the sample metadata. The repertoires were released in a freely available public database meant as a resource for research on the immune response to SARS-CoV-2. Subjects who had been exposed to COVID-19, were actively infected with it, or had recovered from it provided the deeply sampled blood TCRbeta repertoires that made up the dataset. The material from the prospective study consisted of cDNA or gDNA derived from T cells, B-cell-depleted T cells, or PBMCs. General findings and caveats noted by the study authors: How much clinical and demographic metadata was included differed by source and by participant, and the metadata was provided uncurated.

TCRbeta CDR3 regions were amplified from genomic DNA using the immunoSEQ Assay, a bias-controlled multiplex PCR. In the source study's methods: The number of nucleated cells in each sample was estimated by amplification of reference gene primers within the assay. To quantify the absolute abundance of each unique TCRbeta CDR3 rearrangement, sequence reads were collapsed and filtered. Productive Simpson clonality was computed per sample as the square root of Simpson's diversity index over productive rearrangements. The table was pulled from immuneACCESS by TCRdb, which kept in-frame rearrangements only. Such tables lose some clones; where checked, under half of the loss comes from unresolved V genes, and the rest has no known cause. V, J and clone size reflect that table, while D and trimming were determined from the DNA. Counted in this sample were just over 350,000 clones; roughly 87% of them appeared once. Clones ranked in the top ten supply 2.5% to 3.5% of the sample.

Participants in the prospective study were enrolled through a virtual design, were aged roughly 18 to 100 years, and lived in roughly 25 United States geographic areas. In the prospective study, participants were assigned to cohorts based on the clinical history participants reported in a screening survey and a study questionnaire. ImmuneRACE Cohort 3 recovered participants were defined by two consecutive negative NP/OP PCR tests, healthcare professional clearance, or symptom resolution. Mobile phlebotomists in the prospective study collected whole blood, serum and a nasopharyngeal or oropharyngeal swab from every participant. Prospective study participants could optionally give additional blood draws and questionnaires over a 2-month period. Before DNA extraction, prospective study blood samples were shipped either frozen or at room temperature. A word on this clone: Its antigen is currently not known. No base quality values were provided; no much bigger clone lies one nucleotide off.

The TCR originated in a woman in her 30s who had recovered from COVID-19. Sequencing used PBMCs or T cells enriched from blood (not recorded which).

The CDR3 region has the sequence CASSPQGARRNTEAFF. The DNA sequence is given as TGTGCCAGCAGTCCACAGGGGGCAAGGAGGAACACTGAAGCTTTCTTT. The chain is assembled from TRBV28 and TRBJ1-1, with 9 bases matching TRBD1. Via the germline V gene, CDR1 is MDHEN and CDR2 SYDVKM. There are 16 amino acids in the CDR3, from cysteine to phenylalanine inclusive. The DNA shown is the 48-base CDR3, in frame from base 1. Compared with germline, V lacks 5 bases and J lacks 1 base; bases without a gene match: 8.